This paragraph reports one T cell receptor (beta chain). Sequenced by immunoSEQ multiplex PCR; TCRdb stores in-frame clones only, minus some. The table has around 180,000 clones, roughly 86% seen once. This entry comes from a study of blood T cell repertoires in COVID-19. About the research overall: The United States, Italy and Spain were the sources of the acute and convalescent COVID-19 samples.

The study recruited people aged about 18 to 95 years across roughly 25 US areas. Self-reported history from a screening survey and questionnaire set each donor's cohort. Losses at the gene ends were 8 bases for V and 8 bases for J; bases not matched to a gene: 13. CDR3 length equals 15 residues. Germline lookup yields CDR1 MNHEY and CDR2 SVGAGI. V and J are TRBV6-5 and TRBJ2-4; 9 bases line up with TRBD1. Sequenced: PBMCs or T cells enriched from blood (not recorded which). The clonotype comes from a woman in her 30s who had recovered from COVID-19. CDR3 residues: CASGTGQGSLDIQYF. CDR3 coding DNA: TGTGCCAGCGGGACGGGACAGGGCTCCTTAGACATTCAGTACTTC.